This record concerns one T cell receptor (beta chain) sequence. Assay version v3.0 of immunoSEQ was used, and it was run at survey level. Profiled with immunoSEQ multiplex PCR; TCRdb holds only in-frame clones, not every one. The sample carries around 15,000 clones, approximately 89% recorded once. The data were obtained in a study of long-term antiretroviral therapy in people with HIV. This CDR3 is built from 12 residues. Germline CDR1 and CDR2: MNHNS and SASEGT. V was shortened by 5 bases and J by 7 bases, with 11 bases between the two germline ends. Sequenced material: unsorted PBMCs, taken 0.6 years after starting antiretroviral therapy. The chain employs TRBV6-1 and TRBJ1-2; D is perhaps TRBD1 (6 bases). The receptor was isolated from a woman in her thirties or forties with HIV. The CDR3 here is CASSPTGRGYTF. CDR3 coding DNA: TGTGCCAGCAGTCCGACAGGTCGTGGCTACACCTTC.